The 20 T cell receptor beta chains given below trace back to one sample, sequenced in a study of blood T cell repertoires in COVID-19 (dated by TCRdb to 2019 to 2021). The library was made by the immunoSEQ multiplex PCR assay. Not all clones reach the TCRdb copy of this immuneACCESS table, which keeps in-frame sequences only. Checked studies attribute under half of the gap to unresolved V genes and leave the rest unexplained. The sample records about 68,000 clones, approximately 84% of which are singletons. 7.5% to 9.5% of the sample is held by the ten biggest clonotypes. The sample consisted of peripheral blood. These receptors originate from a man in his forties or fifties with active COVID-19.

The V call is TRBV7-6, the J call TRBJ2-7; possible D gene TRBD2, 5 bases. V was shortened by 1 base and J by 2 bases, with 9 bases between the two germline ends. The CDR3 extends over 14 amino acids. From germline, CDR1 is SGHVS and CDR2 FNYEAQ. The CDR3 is CASSLGGSPYEQYF. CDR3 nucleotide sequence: TGTGCCAGCAGCTTAGGAGGGTCCCCCTACGAGCAGTACTTC.

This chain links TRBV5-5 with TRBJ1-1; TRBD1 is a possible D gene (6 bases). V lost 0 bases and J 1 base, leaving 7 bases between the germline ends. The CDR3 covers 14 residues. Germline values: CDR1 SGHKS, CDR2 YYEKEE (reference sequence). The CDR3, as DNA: TGTGCCAGCAGCTTGGACAGGGCGAACACTGAAGCTTTCTTT. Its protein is CASSLDRANTEAFF. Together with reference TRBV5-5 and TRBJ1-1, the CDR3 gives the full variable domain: DAGVTQSPTHLIKTRGQQVTLRCSPISGHKSVSWYQQVLGQGPQFIFQYYEKEERGRGNFPDRFSARQFPNYSSELNVNALLLGDSALYLCASSLDRANTEAFFGQGTRLTVV.

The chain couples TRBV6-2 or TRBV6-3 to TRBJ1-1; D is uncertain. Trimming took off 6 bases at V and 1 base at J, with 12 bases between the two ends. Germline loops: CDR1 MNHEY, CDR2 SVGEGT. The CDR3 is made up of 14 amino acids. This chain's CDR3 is CASSLLGWNTEAFF. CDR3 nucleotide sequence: TGTGCCAGCAGCCTACTAGGGTGGAACACTGAAGCTTTCTTT.

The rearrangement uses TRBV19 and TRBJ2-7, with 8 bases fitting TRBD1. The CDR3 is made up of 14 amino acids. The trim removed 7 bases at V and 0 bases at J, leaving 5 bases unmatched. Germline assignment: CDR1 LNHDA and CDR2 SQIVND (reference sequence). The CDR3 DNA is TGTGCCAGTAAGGGGACAGGAGGCTCCTACGAGCAGTACTTC. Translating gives CASKGTGGSYEQYF.

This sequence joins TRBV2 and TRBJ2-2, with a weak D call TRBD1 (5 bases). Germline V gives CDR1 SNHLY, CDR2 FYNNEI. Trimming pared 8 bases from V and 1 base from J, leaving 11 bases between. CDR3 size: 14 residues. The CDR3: CASGRQMNTGELFF. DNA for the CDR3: TGTGCCAGCGGCAGACAGATGAACACCGGGGAGCTGTTTTTT.

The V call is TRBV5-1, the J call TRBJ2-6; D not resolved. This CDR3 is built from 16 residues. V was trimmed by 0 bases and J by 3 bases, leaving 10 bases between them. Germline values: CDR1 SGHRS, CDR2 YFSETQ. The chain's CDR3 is CASSLVDLGGANVLTF. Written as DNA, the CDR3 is TGCGCCAGCAGCTTGGTAGACTTGGGTGGGGCCAACGTCCTGACTTTC. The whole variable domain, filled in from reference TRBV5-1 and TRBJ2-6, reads KAGVTQTPRYLIKTRGQQVTLSCSPISGHRSVSWYQQTPGQGLQFLFEYFSETQRNKGNFPGRFSGRQFSNSRSEMNVSTLELGDSALYLCASSLVDLGGANVLTFGAGSRLTVL.

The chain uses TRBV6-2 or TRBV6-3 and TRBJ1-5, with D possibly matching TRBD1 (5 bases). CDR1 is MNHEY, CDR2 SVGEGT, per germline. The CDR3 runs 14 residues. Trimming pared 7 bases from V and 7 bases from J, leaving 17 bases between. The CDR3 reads CASTPVGARQPQHF. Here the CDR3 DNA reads TGTGCCAGCACCCCGGTTGGGGCGAGGCAGCCCCAGCATTTT.

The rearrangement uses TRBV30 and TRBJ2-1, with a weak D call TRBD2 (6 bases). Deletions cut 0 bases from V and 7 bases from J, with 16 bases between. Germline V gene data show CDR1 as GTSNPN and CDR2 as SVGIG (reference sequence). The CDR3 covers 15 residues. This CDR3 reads CAWSVPWRGQNEQFF. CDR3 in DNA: TGTGCCTGGAGTGTACCCTGGCGGGGTCAAAATGAGCAGTTCTTC.

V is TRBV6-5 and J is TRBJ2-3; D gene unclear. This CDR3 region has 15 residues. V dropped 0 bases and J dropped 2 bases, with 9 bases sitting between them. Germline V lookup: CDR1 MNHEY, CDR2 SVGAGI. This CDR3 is CASSYSSRNTDTQYF. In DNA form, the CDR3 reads TGTGCCAGCAGTTACTCGTCTCGTAACACAGATACGCAGTATTTT.

CDR3 residues: CASSIRDRETNTIYF. CDR3 DNA sequence: TGTGCCAGTAGTATCCGGGACAGGGAGACAAACACCATATATTTT. The chain uses TRBV19 and TRBJ1-3, with 9 bases lining up with TRBD1. This CDR3 comprises 15 residues. Germline values: CDR1 LNHDA, CDR2 SQIVND (reference sequence). The V gene end was trimmed by 3 bases and the J gene end by 6 bases; junction bases not matched to a gene: 6.

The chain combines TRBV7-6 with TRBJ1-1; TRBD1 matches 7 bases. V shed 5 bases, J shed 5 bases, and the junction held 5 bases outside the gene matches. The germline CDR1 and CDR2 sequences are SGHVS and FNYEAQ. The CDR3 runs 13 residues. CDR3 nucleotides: TGTGCCAGCAGCACGACAGGGTATACTGAAGCTTTCTTT. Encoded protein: CASSTTGYTEAFF. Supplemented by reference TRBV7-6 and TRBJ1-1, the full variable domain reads GAGVSQSPRYKVTKRGQDVALRCDPISGHVSLYWYRQALGQGPEFLTYFNYEAQQDKSGLPNDRFSAERPEGSISTLTIQRTEQRDSAMYRCASSTTGYTEAFFGQGTRLTVV.

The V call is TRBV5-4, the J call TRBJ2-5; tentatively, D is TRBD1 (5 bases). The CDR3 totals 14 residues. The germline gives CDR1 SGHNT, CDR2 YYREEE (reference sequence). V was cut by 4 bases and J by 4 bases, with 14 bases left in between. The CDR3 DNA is TGTGCCAGCAGCCGGCAGCTCCAGGGAGAGACCCAGTACTTC. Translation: CASSRQLQGETQYF.

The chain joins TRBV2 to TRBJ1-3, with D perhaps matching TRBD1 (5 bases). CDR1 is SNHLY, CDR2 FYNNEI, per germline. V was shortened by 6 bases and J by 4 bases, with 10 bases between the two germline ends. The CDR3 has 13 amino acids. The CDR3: CASRAGDGNTIYF. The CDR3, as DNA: TGTGCCAGCAGGGCGGGGGACGGAAACACCATATATTTT.

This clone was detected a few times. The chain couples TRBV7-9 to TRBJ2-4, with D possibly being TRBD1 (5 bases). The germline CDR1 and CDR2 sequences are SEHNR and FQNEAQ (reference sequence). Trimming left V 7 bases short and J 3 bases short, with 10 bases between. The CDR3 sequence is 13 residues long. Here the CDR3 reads CASTDIFKNIQYF. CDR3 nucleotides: TGTGCCAGCACGGACATATTCAAAAACATTCAGTACTTC.

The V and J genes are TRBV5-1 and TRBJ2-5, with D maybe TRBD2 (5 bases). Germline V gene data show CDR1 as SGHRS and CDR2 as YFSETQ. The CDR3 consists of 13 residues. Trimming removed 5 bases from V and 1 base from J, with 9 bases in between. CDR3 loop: CASRRTPQETQYF. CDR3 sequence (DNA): TGCGCCAGCAGGCGGACTCCCCAAGAGACCCAGTACTTC.

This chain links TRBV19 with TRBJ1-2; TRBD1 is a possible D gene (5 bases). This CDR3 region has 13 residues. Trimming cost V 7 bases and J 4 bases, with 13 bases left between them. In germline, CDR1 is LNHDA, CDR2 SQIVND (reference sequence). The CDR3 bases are TGTGCCAGTACCCCCACAGGATCCTATGGCTACACCTTC. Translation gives CASTPTGSYGYTF. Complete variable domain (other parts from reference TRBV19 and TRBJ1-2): DGGITQSPKYLFRKEGQNVTLSCEQNLNHDAMYWYRQDPGQGLRLIYYSQIVNDFQKGDIAEGYSVSREKKESFPLTVTSAQKNPTAFYLCASTPTGSYGYTFGSGTRLTVV.

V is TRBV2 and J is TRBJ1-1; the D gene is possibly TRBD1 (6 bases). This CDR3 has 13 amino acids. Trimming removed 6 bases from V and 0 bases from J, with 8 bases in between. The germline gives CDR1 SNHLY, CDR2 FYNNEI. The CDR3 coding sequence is TGTGCCAGCAGGGACAGTATGAACACTGAAGCTTTCTTT. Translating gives CASRDSMNTEAFF. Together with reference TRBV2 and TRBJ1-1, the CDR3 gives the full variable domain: EPEVTQTPSHQVTQMGQEVILRCVPISNHLYFYWYRQILGQKVEFLVSFYNNEISEKSEIFDDQFSVERPDGSNFTLKIRSTKLEDSAMYFCASRDSMNTEAFFGQGTRLTVV.

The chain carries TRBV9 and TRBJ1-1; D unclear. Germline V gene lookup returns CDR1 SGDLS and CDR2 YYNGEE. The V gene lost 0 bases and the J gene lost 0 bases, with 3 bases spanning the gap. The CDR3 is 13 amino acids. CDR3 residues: CASSVAVNTEAFF. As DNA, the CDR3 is TGTGCCAGCAGCGTAGCGGTGAACACTGAAGCTTTCTTT.

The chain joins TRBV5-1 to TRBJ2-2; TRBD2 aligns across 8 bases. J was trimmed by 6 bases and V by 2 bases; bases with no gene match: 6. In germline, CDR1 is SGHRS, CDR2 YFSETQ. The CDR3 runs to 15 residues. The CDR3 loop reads CASSFPSGSAGELFF. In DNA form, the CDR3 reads TGCGCCAGCAGCTTCCCGAGCGGGAGCGCCGGGGAGCTGTTTTTT.

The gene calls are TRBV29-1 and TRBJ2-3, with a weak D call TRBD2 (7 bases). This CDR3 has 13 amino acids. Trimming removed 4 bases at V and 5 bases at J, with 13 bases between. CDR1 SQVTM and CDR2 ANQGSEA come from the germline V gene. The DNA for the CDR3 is TGCAGCGTTGTGGGGGGGGGCGGAGATACGCAGTATTTT. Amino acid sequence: CSVVGGGGDTQYF.